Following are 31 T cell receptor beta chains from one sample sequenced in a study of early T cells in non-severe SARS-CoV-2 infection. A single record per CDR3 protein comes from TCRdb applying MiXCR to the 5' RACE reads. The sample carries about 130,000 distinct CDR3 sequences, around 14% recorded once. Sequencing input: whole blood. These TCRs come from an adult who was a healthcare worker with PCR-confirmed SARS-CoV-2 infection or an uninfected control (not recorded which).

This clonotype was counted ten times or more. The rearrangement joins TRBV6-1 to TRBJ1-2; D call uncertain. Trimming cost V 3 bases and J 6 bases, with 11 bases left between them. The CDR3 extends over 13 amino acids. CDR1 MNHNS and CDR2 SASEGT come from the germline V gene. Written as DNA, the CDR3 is TGTGCCAGCAGTGACGGGGATTGGCATGGCTACACCTTC. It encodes CASSDGDWHGYTF.

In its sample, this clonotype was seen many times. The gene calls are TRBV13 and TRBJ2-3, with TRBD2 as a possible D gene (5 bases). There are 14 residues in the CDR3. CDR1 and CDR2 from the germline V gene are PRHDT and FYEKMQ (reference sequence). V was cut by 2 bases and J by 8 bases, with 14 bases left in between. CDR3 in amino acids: CASSLSSRGGTQYF. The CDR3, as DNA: TGTGCCAGCAGCTTATCTTCCCGAGGAGGTACGCAGTATTTT.

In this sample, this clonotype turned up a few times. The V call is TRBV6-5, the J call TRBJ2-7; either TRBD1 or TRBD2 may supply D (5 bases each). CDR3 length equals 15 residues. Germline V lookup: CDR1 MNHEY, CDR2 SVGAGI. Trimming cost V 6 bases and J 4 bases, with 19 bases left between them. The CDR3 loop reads CASSPGTPHFYEQYF. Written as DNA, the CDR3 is TGTGCCAGCAGCCCTGGGACCCCCCACTTTTACGAGCAGTACTTC.

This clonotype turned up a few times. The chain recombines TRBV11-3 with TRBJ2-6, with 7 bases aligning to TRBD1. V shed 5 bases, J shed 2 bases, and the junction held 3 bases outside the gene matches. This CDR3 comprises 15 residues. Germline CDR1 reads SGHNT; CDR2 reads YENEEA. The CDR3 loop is CASSRGQAGANVLTF. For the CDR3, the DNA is TGTGCCAGCAGCCGCGGACAGGCTGGGGCCAACGTCCTGACTTTC.

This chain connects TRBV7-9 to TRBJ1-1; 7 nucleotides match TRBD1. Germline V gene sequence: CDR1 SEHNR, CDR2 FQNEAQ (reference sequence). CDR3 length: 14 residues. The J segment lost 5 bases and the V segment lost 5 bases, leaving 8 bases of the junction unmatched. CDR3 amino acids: CASSPQGGWTEAFF. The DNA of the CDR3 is TGTGCCAGCAGCCCCCAGGGGGGATGGACTGAAGCTTTCTTT.

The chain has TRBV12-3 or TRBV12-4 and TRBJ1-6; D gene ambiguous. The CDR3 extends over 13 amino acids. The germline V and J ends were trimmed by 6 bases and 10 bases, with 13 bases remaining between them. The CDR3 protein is CASSPAEGSPLHF. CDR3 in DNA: TGTGCCAGCAGCCCCGCGGAAGGATCACCCCTCCACTTT.

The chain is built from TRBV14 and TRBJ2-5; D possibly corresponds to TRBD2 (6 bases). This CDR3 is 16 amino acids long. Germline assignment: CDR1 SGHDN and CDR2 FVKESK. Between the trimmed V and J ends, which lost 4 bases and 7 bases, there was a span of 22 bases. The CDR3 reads CASSPRGGEAHGTQYF. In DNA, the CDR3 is TGTGCCAGCAGCCCCCGAGGCGGGGAAGCCCATGGGACCCAGTACTTC.

In DNA, the CDR3 is TGTGCCATCAGTGAGGCGGGCCTCCTTCTCGAGCAGTACTTC. Translating gives CAISEAGLLLEQYF. This sequence joins TRBV10-3 and TRBJ2-7; D is perhaps TRBD2 (5 bases). CDR1 is ENHRY, CDR2 SYGVKD, per germline. Trimming left V 2 bases short and J 6 bases short, with 14 bases between. This CDR3 comprises 14 residues.

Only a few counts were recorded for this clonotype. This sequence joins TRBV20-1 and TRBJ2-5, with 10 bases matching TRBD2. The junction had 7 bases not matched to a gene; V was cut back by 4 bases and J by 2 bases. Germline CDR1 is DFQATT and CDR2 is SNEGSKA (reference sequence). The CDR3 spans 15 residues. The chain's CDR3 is CSAKGASGSQETQYF. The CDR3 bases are TGCAGTGCTAAAGGGGCTAGCGGGAGTCAAGAGACCCAGTACTTC.

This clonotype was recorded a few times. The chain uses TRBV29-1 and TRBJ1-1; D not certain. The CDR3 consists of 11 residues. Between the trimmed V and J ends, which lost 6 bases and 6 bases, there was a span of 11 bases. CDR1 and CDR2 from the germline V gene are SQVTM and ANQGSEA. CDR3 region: CSVGRDSEAFF. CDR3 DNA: TGCAGCGTCGGAAGGGATTCTGAAGCTTTCTTT.

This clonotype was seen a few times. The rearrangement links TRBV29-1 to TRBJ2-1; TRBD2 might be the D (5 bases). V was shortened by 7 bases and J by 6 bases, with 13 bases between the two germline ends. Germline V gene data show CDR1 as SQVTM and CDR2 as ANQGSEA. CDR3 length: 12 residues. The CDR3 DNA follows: TGCAGCGGTTTTCGGGGAATCAATGAGCAGTTCTTC. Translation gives CSGFRGINEQFF.

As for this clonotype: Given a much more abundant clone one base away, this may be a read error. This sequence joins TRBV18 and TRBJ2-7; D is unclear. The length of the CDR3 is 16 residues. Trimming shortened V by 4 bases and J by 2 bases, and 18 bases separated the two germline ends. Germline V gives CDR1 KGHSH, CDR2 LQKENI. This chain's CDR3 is CASSHTRSLSTYEQYF. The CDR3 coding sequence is TGTGCCAGCTCACACACAAGGTCACTATCCACCTACGAGCAGTACTTC. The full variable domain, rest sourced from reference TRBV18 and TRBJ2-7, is NAGVMQNPRHLVRRRGQEARLRCSPMKGHSHVYWYRQLPEEGLKFMVYLQKENIIDESGMPKERFSAEFPKEGPSILRIQQVVRGDSAAYFCASSHTRSLSTYEQYFGPGTRLTVT.

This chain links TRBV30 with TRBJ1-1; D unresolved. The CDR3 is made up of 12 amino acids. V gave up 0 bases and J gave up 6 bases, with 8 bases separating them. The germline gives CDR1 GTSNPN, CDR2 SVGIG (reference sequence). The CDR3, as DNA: TGTGCCTGGAGTGTGTCTCCACCTGAAGCTTTCTTT. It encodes CAWSVSPPEAFF.

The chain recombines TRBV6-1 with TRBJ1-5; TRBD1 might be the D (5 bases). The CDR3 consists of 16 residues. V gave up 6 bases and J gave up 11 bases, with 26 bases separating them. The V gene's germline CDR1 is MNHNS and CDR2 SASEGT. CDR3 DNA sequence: TGTGCCAGCAGCCCAAAGGTATGGCAGGGTGGACTTGCCCAGCATTTT. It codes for CASSPKVWQGGLAQHF.

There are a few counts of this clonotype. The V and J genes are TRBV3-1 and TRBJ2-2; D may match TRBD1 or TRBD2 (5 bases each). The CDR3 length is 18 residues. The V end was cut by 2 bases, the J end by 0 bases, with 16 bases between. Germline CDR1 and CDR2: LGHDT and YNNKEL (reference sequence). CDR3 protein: CASSQNEGPYANTGELFF. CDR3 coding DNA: TGTGCCAGCAGCCAAAATGAGGGGCCGTATGCGAACACCGGGGAGCTGTTTTTT.

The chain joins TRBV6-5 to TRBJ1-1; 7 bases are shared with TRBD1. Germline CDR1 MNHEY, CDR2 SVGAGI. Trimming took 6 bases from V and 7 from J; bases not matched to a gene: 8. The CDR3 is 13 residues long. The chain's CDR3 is CASRPRGLGEAFF. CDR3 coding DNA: TGTGCCAGCAGACCGAGGGGGCTCGGTGAAGCTTTCTTT.

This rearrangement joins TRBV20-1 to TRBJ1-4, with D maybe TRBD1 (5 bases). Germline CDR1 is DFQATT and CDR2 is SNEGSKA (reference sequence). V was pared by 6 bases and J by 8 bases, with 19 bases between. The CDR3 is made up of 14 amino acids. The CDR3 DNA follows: TGCAGTGCAAAGACAGTACCAATCAACGAAAAACTGTTTTTT. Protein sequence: CSAKTVPINEKLFF.

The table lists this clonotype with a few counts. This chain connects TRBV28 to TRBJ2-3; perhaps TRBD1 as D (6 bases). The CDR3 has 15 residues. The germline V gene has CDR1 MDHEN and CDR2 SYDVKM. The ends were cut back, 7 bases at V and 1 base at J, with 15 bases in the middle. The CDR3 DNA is TGTGCCAGCAAAGCCTTCAGGGGCGGCACAGATACGCAGTATTTT. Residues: CASKAFRGGTDTQYF.

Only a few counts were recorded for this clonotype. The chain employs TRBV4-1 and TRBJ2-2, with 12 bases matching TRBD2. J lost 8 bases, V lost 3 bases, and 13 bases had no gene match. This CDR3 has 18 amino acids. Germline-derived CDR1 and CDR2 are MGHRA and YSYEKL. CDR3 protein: CASSHLMGGTSGFGELFF. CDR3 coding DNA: TGCGCCAGCAGCCATCTTATGGGGGGGACTAGCGGGTTTGGGGAGCTGTTTTTT.

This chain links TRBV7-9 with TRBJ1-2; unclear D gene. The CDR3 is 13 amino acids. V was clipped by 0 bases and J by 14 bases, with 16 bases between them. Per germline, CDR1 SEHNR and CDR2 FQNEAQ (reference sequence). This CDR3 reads CASSLAGDRPGTF. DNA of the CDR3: TGTGCCAGCAGCTTAGCGGGTGACCGCCCGGGTACCTTC.

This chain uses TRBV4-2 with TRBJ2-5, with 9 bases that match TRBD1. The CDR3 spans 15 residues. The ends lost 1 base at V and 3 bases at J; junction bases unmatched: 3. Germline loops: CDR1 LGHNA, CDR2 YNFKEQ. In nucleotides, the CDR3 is TGTGCCAGCAGCCAAGGGGGACAGGGTGAAGAGACCCAGTACTTC. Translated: CASSQGGQGEETQYF.

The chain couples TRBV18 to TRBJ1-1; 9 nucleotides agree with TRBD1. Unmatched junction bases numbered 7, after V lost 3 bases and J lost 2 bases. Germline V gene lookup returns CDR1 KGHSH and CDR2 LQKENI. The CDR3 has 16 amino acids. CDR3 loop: CASSPETGQGNTEAFF. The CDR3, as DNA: TGTGCCAGCTCACCCGAGACGGGACAGGGTAACACTGAAGCTTTCTTT.

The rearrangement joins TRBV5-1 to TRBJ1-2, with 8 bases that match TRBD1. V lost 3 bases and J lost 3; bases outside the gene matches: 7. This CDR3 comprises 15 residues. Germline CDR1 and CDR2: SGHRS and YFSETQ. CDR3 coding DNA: TGCGCCAGCAGCTCGTCCGGGACAGGCTACTATGGCTACACCTTC. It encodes CASSSSGTGYYGYTF. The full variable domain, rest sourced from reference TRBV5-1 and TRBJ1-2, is KAGVTQTPRYLIKTRGQQVTLSCSPISGHRSVSWYQQTPGQGLQFLFEYFSETQRNKGNFPGRFSGRQFSNSRSEMNVSTLELGDSALYLCASSSSGTGYYGYTFGSGTRLTVV.

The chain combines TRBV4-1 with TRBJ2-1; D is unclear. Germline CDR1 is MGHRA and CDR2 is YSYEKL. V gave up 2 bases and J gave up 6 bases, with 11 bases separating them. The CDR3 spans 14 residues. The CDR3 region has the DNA TGCGCCAGCAGCCAACCCTACCGTGCCAATGAGCAGTTCTTC. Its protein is CASSQPYRANEQFF.

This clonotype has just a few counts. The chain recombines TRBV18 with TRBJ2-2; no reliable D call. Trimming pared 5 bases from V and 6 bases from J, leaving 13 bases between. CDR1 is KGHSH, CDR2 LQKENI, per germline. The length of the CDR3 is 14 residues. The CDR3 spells CASSAESAAGELFF. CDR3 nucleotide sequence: TGTGCCAGCTCAGCGGAGTCGGCGGCCGGGGAGCTGTTTTTT.

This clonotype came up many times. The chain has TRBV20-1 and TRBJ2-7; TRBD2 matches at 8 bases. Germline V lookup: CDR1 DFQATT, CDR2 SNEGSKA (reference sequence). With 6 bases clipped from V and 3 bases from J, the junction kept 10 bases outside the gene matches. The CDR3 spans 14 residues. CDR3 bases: TGCAGTGCCACCCCTAGCGGGCAGATCTACGAGCAGTACTTC. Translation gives CSATPSGQIYEQYF.

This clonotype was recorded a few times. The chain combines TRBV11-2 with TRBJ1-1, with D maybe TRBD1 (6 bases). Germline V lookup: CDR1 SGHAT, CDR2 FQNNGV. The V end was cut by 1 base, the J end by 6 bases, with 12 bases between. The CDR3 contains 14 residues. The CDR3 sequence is CASSLVGGPAEAFF. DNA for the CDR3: TGTGCCAGCAGCTTAGTGGGGGGGCCGGCTGAAGCTTTCTTT. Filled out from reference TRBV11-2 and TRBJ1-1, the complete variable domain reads EAGVAQSPRYKIIEKRQSVAFWCNPISGHATLYWYQQILGQGPKLLIQFQNNGVVDDSQLPKDRFSAERLKGVDSTLKIQPAKLEDSAVYLCASSLVGGPAEAFFGQGTRLTVV.

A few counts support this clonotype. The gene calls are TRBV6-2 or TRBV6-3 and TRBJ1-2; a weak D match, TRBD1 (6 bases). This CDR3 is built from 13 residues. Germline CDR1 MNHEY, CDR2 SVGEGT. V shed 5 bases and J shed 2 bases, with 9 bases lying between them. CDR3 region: CASSQDSNYGYTF. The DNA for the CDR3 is TGTGCCAGCAGTCAGGACAGCAACTATGGCTACACCTTC.

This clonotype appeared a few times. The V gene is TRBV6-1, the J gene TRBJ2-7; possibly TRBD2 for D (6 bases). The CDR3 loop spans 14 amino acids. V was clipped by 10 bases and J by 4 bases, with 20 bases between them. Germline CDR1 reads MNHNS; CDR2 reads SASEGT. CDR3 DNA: TGTGCCACCCTAGATGAGGGACTCTCTTACGAGCAGTACTTC. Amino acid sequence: CATLDEGLSYEQYF.

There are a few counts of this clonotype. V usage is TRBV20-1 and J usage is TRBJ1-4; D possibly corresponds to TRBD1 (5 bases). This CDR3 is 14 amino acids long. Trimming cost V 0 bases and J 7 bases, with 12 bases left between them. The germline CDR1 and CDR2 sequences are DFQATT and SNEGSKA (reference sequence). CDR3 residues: CSARDGQGGEKLFF. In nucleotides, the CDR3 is TGCAGTGCTAGAGATGGGCAGGGCGGTGAAAAACTGTTTTTT.

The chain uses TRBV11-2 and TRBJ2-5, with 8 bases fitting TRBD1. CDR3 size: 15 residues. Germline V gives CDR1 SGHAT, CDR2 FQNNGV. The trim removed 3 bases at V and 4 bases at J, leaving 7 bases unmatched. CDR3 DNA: TGTGCCAGCAGCTTTTCGACAGGGGAGAGAGAGACCCAGTACTTC. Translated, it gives CASSFSTGERETQYF. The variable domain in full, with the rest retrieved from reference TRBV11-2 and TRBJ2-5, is EAGVAQSPRYKIIEKRQSVAFWCNPISGHATLYWYQQILGQGPKLLIQFQNNGVVDDSQLPKDRFSAERLKGVDSTLKIQPAKLEDSAVYLCASSFSTGERETQYFGPGTRLLVL.